This T cell receptor (beta chain) emerged from a study of blood T cell repertoires in COVID-19. Across the whole study: Material from acute and convalescent COVID-19 was sourced from the United States, Italy and Spain. The cDNA or gDNA used as material had been derived from T cells, B-cell-depleted T cells, or PBMCs.

V was cut by 2 bases and J by 3 bases, with 8 bases left in between. Germline V gene sequence: CDR1 MDHEN, CDR2 SYDVKM. The CDR3 totals 14 residues. Original processing notes: For nucleated cells, counts were estimated from reference gene primer amplification. Generated by immunoSEQ multiplex PCR, the TCRdb table keeps only in-frame clones and is missing some. That table is the source of V, J and clone size, and D and trimming were worked out from the DNA. Here the sample spans about 170,000 clones, roughly 82% being singletons. This clone has a handful of counts. Sequencing was carried out using peripheral blood. The rearrangement uses TRBV28 and TRBJ2-1; no reliable D call. The TCR originated in a woman in her thirties or forties with COVID-19, enrolled during active disease. The CDR3 loop reads CASSLNNFYNEQFF. The CDR3 DNA follows: TGTGCCAGCAGTTTAAATAACTTCTACAATGAGCAGTTCTTC.